A selection of T cell receptor beta chains follows, all from one sample in a study of shared clonotypes between healthy human individuals. Profiling relied on immunoSEQ multiplex PCR, and the TCRdb table lists in-frame clones only, not all of them. The table includes around 620,000 clones, 95% detected once. The sequencing sample was made of naive CD8+ T cells sorted from blood. The receptors derive from a woman aged 30 to 39 in good health. CDR3s include the opening cysteine and the closing phenylalanine or tryptophan.

length: 20
J: TRBJ2-7
V: TRBV27
CDR3: CASSLSIFRSEGDRTYEQYF

length: 14
J: TRBJ1-1
V: TRBV7-2
CDR3: CASSSSQGKAEAFF

length: 14
J: TRBJ1-3
V: TRBV28
CDR3: CASSLMRGADTIYF

length: 15
J: TRBJ1-5
V: TRBV5-1
CDR3: CASSLGDGSNQPQHF

length: 16
J: TRBJ1-1
V: TRBV5-8
CDR3: CASSLAAENLNTEAFF

length: 14
J: TRBJ1-5
V: TRBV19
CDR3: CASSIRDRNQPQHF

length: 16
J: TRBJ2-7
V: TRBV6-5
CDR3: CASSYSADRVSYEQYF

length: 14
J: TRBJ2-7
V: TRBV10-3
CDR3: CAISGTSVPYEQYF

length: 13
J: TRBJ2-1
V: TRBV7-3
CDR3: CASSLGTNNEQFF

length: 13
J: TRBJ1-1
V: TRBV5-7
CDR3: CASSSRWNTEAFF

length: 15
J: TRBJ2-3
V: TRBV28
CDR3: CASSFGRFPKDTQYF

length: 13
J: TRBJ2-7
V: TRBV30
CDR3: CAWSVRKTYEQYF

length: 13
J: TRBJ2-2
V: TRBV29-1
CDR3: CSAPGQYTGELFF

length: 13
J: TRBJ2-5
V: TRBV6-5
CDR3: CASSFGTVGALDF

length: 18
J: TRBJ2-5
V: TRBV25-1
CDR3: CASSESQSTGAYQETQYF

length: 15
J: TRBJ2-7
V: TRBV5-1
CDR3: CASSLVGGSSYEQYF

length: 15
J: TRBJ2-1
V: TRBV13
CDR3: CASSLVPGRGNEQFF

length: 14
J: TRBJ2-7
V: TRBV4-2
CDR3: CASSPGTLSYEQYF

length: 14
J: TRBJ1-3
V: TRBV5-5
CDR3: CASRPGISGNTIYF

length: 13
J: TRBJ2-2
V: TRBV6-6
CDR3: CASGEFGTGELFF

length: 14
J: TRBJ2-7
V: TRBV9
CDR3: CASSVTHTSYEQYF

length: 16
J: TRBJ2-1
V: TRBV4-1
CDR3: CASSQVSGRADNEQFF

length: 11
J: TRBJ1-1
V: TRBV5-6
CDR3: CASSLAGRAFF

length: 12
J: TRBJ2-2
V: TRBV27
CDR3: CASSGGTGELFF

length: 13
J: TRBJ2-7
V: TRBV4-1
CDR3: CASSQVDQNEQYF

length: 12
J: TRBJ2-1
V: TRBV5-4
CDR3: CASSQGNNEQFF

length: 18
J: TRBJ1-3
V: TRBV7-9
CDR3: CASSSQRDTTFSGNTIYF

length: 14
J: TRBJ2-1
V: TRBV29-1
CDR3: CSAPGISSYNEQFF

length: 14
J: TRBJ2-1
V: TRBV19
CDR3: CASATPGLYNEQFF

length: 13
J: TRBJ2-7
V: TRBV6-6
CDR3: CASSYSGSYEQYF

length: 14
J: TRBJ2-1
V: TRBV9
CDR3: CASSVASSGGEQFF

length: 13
J: TRBJ2-7
V: TRBV7-9
CDR3: CASRFGSSYEQYF

length: 17
J: TRBJ2-3
V: TRBV9
CDR3: CASSPGSGRAGTDTQYF

length: 11
J: TRBJ2-7
V: TRBV9
CDR3: CASSVNDEQYF

length: 16
J: TRBJ2-5
V: TRBV7-9
CDR3: CASSTSFGQAQETQYF

length: 16
J: TRBJ2-1
V: TRBV14
CDR3: CASSLIWTGEYNEQFF

length: 17
J: TRBJ2-1
V: TRBV2
CDR3: CASSEYGGTGVWNEQFF

length: 12
J: TRBJ1-2
V: TRBV28
CDR3: CASRQPLDGYTF